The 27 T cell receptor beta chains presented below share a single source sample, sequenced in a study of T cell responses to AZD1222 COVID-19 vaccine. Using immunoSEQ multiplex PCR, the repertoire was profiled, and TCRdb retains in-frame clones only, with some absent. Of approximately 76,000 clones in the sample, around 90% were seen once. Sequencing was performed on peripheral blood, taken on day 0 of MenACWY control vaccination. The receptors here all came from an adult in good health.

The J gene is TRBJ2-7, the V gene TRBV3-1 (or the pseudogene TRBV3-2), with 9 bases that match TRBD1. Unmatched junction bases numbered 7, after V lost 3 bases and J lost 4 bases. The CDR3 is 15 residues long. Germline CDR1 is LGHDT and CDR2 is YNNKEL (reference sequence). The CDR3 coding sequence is TGTGCCAGCAGCCACGCCCGGGACAGGGCTTACGAGCAGTACTTC. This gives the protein CASSHARDRAYEQYF.

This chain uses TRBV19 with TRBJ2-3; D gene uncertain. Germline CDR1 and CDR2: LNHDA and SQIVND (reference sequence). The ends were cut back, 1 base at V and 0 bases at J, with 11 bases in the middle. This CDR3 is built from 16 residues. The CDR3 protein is CASSIGSLASTDTQYF. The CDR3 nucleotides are TGTGCCAGTAGTATAGGTAGCCTCGCTAGCACAGATACGCAGTATTTT.

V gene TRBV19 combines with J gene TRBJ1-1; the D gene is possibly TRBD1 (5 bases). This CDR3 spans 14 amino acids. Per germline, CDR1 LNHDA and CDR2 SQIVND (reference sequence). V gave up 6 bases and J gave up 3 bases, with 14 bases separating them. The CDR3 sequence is CASSRRGEDTEAFF. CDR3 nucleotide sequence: TGTGCCAGTAGCCGCCGGGGGGAGGACACTGAAGCTTTCTTT.

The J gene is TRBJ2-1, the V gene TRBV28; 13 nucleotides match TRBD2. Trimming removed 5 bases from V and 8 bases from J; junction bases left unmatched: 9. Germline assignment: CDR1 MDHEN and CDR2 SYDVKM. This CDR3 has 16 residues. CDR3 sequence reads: CASSRTGTSGTDEQFF. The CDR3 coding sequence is TGTGCCAGCAGTCGCACCGGGACTAGCGGGACCGATGAGCAGTTCTTC.

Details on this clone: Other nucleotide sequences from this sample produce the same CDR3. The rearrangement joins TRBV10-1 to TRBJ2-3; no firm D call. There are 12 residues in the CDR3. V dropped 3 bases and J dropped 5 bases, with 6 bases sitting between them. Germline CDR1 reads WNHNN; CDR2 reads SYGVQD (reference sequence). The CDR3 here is CASSDAGDTQYF. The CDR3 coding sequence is TGCGCCAGCAGTGATGCAGGAGATACGCAGTATTTT.

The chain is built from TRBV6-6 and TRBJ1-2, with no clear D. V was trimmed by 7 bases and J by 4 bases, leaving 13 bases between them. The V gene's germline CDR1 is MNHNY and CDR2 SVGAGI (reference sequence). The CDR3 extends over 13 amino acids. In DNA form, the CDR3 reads TGTGCCAGCAAGTCTGCCCAGAGCTATGGCTACACCTTC. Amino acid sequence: CASKSAQSYGYTF.

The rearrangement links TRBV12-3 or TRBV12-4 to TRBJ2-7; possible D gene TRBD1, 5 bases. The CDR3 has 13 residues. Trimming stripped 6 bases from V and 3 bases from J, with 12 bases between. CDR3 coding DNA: TGTGCCAGCAGCCAGGGCACACTCTACGAGCAGTACTTC. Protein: CASSQGTLYEQYF.

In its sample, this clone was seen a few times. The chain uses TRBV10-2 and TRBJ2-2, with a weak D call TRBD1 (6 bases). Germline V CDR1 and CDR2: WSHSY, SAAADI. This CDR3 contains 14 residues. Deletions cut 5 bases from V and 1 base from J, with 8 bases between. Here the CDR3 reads CASSLTGNTGELFF. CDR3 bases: TGCGCCAGCAGTCTGACAGGGAACACCGGGGAGCTGTTTTTT.

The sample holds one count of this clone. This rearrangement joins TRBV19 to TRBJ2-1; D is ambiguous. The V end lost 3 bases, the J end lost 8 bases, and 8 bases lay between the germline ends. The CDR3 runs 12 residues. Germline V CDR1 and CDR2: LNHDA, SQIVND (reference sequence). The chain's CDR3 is CASSIGPHEQFF. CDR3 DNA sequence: TGTGCCAGTAGTATCGGCCCCCATGAGCAGTTCTTC.

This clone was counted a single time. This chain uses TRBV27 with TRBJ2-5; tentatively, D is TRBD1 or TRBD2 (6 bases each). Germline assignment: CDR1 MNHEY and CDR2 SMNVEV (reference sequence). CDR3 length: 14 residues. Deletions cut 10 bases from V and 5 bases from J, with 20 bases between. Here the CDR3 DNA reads TGTGCCATCGGGGGCCCGGAGGGCCGGGAGACCCAGTACTTC. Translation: CAIGGPEGRETQYF.

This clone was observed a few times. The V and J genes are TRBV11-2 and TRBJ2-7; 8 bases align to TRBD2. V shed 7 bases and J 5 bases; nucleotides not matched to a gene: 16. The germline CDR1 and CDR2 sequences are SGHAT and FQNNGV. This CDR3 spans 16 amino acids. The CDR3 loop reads CASIPSVGGRSNEQYF. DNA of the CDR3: TGTGCCAGCATCCCTTCCGTTGGCGGGAGGTCCAACGAGCAGTACTTC.

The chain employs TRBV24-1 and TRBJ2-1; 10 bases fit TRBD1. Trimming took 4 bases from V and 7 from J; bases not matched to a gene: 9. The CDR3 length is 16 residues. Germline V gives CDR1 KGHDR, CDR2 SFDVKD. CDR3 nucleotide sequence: TGTGCCACCAGTGACATCCGACAGGGGGCTCAGAATGAGCAGTTCTTC. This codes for CATSDIRQGAQNEQFF.

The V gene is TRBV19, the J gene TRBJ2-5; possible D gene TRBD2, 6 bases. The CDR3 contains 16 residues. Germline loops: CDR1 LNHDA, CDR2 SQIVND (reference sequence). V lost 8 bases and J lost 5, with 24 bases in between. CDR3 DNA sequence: TGTGCCAGTCAGGATCCCGGGAGCGGCAGTGGGGAGACCCAGTACTTC. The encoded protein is CASQDPGSGSGETQYF.

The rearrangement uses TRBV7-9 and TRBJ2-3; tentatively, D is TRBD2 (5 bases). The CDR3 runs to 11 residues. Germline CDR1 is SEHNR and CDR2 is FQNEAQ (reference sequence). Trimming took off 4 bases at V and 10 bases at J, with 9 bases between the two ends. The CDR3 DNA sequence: TGTGCCAGCAGCTCACTAGGGCCGCAGTATTTT. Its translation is CASSSLGPQYF.

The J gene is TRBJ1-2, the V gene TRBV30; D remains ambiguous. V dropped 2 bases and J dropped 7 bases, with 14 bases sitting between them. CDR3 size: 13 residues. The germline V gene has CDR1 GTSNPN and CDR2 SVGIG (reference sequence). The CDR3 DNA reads TGTGCCTGGAGTCCCAGAGAAGAGCGTGGCTACACCTTC. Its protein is CAWSPREERGYTF.

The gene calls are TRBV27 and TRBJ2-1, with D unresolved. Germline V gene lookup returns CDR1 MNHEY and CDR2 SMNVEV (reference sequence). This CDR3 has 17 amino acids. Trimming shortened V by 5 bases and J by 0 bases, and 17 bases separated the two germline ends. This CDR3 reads CASSPPRQSSSYNEQFF. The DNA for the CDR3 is TGTGCCAGCAGTCCCCCCAGGCAGTCCAGCTCCTACAATGAGCAGTTCTTC.

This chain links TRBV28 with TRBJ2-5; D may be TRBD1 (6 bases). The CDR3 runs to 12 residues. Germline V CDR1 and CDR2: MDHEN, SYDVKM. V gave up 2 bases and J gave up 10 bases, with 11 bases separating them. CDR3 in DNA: TGTGCCAGCAGTTTACCAGGGGCGGTCCAGTACTTC. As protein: CASSLPGAVQYF.

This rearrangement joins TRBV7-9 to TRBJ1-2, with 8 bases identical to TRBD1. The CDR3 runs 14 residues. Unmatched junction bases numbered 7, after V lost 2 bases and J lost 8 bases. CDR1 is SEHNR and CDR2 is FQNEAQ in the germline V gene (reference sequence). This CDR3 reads CASSLLDRGYGYTF. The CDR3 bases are TGTGCCAGCAGCTTACTAGACAGGGGATACGGCTACACCTTC.

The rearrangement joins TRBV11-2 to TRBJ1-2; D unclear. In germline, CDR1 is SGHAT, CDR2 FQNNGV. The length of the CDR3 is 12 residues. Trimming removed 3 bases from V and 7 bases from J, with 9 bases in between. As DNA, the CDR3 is TGTGCCAGCAGCTTCAATCAGCTTGGCTACACCTTC. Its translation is CASSFNQLGYTF.

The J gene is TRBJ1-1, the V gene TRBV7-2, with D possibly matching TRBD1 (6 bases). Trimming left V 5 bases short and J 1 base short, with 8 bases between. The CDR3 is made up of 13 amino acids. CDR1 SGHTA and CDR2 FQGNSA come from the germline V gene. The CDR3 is CASSVTGNTEAFF. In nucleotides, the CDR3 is TGTGCCAGCAGCGTGACAGGGAACACTGAAGCTTTCTTT.

Written as DNA, the CDR3 is TGTGCCACCGTACGCGGTGGACTCTACAATGAGCAGTTCTTC. This sequence encodes CATVRGGLYNEQFF. This chain connects TRBV27 to TRBJ2-1; a weak D match, TRBD2 (5 bases). There are 14 residues in the CDR3. The V end lost 10 bases, the J end lost 3 bases, and 16 bases lay between the germline ends. Germline-derived CDR1 and CDR2 are MNHEY and SMNVEV (reference sequence).

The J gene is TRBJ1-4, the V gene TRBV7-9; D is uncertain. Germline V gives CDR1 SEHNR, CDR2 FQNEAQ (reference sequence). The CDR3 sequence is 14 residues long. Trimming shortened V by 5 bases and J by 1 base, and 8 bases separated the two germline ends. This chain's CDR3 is CASSREITNEKLFF. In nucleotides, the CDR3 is TGTGCCAGCAGCCGGGAAATAACTAATGAAAAACTGTTTTTT.

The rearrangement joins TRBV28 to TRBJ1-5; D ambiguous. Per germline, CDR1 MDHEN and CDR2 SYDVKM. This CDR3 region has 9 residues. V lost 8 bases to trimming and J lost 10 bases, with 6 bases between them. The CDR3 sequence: CASGSPQHF. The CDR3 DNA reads TGTGCCAGCGGGTCCCCCCAGCATTTT.

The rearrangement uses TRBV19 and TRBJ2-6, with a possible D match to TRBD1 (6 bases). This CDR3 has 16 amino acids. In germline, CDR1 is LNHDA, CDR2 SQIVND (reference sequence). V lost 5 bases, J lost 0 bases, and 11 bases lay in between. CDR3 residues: CASSLQGGSGANVLTF. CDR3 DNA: TGTGCCAGTAGTCTCCAAGGGGGCTCTGGGGCCAACGTCCTGACTTTC.

CDR3 protein: CASSVSGGGREAFF. Written as DNA, the CDR3 is TGTGCCAGCAGCGTATCCGGCGGGGGGCGTGAAGCTTTCTTT. This chain links TRBV9 with TRBJ1-1; D may be TRBD1 (6 bases). Germline V gene sequence: CDR1 SGDLS, CDR2 YYNGEE. The CDR3 extends over 14 amino acids. The germline V and J ends were trimmed by 1 base and 7 bases, with 14 bases remaining between them.

The CDR3 spells CASTSGGVGVAGELFF. In DNA, the CDR3 is TGTGCCAGCACCTCTGGGGGAGTAGGGGTCGCCGGGGAGCTGTTTTTT. This chain joins TRBV7-9 and TRBJ2-2; the D call may be TRBD1 or TRBD2 (5 bases each). The CDR3 spans 16 residues. Germline loops: CDR1 SEHNR, CDR2 FQNEAQ (reference sequence). V dropped 7 bases and J dropped 6 bases, with 21 bases sitting between them.

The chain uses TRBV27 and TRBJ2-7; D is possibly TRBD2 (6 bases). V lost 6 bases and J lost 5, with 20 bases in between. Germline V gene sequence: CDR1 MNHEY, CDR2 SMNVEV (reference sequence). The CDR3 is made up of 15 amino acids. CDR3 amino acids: CASSSRELAFHEQYF. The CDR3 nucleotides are TGTGCCAGCAGCTCTCGGGAGTTAGCATTCCACGAGCAGTACTTC.